The 24 T cell receptor beta chains in this list originate from one sample, sequenced in a study of T cells in Graves' hyperthyroidism and ophthalmopathy (dated by TCRdb to about 2019). Receptors were amplified or captured by multiplex PCR. TCRdb records Illumina HiSeq 2000 as the sequencer. The TCR beta CDR3 regions were amplified from RNA transcripts. The TCR CDR3 was subjected to a first round of RT-PCR using the HTBI primer set and the Qiagen OneStep RT-PCR kit. TCRdb reworked the public reads: Q25 trimming with fastp, MiXCR clone assembly, productive beta chains retained. Rows with one shared CDR3 protein collapse into an entry with the most common genes and DNA. For this sample the table gives about 290,000 distinct CDR3 sequences, of which about an eighth were detected only once. The ten largest clones represent roughly 7.5% of the sample. The specimen sequenced was blood. Receptors were obtained from a woman aged 30 to 39 with Graves' hyperthyroidism that later progressed to Graves' ophthalmopathy.

The chain is built from TRBV19 and TRBJ1-2; D uncertain. The CDR3 is made up of 13 amino acids. Germline CDR1 and CDR2: LNHDA and SQIVND (reference sequence). Trimming took off 3 bases at V and 0 bases at J, with 5 bases between the two ends. DNA of the CDR3: TGTGCCAGTAGTATCAAAGCTAACTATGGCTACACCTTC. Its protein is CASSIKANYGYTF.

With regard to this clonotype: This may stem from a read error, because a much larger clone lies one nucleotide away. This chain connects TRBV6-1 to TRBJ2-7; a possible D gene is TRBD2 (6 bases). V lost 5 bases, J lost 0 bases, and 17 bases lay in between. CDR3 size: 16 residues. Per germline, CDR1 MNHNS and CDR2 SASEGT. This chain's CDR3 is CASSTRAGVSSYEQYF. The CDR3 bases are TGTGCCAGCAGTACCCGAGCGGGTGTGAGCTCCTACGAGCAGTACTTC.

This clonotype showed up many times. The rearrangement links TRBV7-2 to TRBJ2-2, with TRBD2 matching 9 bases. V lost 1 base to trimming and J lost 7 bases; unmatched junction nucleotides: 10. Germline lookup yields CDR1 SGHTA and CDR2 FQGNSA. CDR3 length: 17 residues. The CDR3 sequence: CASSLGGSGSLIGELFF. DNA for the CDR3: TGTGCCAGCAGCTTAGGGGGTAGCGGGAGCTTAATCGGGGAGCTGTTTTTT.

There are many counts of this clonotype. The genes are TRBV27 and TRBJ1-1; no clear D gene. From germline, CDR1 is MNHEY and CDR2 SMNVEV (reference sequence). The CDR3 totals 13 residues. V lost 6 bases to trimming and J lost 1 base, with 9 bases between them. CDR3 residues: CASSAVGNTEAFF. CDR3 nucleotides: TGTGCCAGCAGCGCCGTTGGGAACACTGAAGCTTTCTTT.

This clonotype occurred many times. The rearrangement links TRBV29-1 to TRBJ2-1, with D tentatively TRBD1 (6 bases). Germline values: CDR1 SQVTM, CDR2 ANQGSEA. The CDR3 has 14 residues. V was shortened by 2 bases and J by 0 bases, with 8 bases between the two germline ends. CDR3 DNA: TGCAGCGTTGAAACAGGGAGCTCCTACAATGAGCAGTTCTTC. Its translation: CSVETGSSYNEQFF.

This clonotype was counted many times. The V call is TRBV12-3 or TRBV12-4, the J call TRBJ2-1; either TRBD1 or TRBD2 may supply D (6 bases each). The CDR3 covers 13 residues. Trimming removed 7 bases from V and 14 bases from J, with 21 bases in between. The CDR3: CASMLGEGGSEFF. CDR3 DNA sequence: TGTGCCAGCATGCTAGGAGAAGGGGGGTCCGAGTTCTTC.

This clonotype has a handful of counts. The V and J genes are TRBV9 and TRBJ2-5; TRBD2 agrees at 9 bases. Germline CDR1 is SGDLS and CDR2 is YYNGEE. The CDR3 extends over 17 amino acids. V was clipped by 1 base and J by 0 bases; unmatched bases: 7. CDR3 residues: CASSVRPSGMYQETQYF. Here the CDR3 DNA reads TGTGCCAGCAGCGTACGGCCTAGCGGGATGTACCAAGAGACCCAGTACTTC. The full variable domain, completed using reference TRBV9 and TRBJ2-5, is DSGVTQTPKHLITATGQRVTLRCSPRSGDLSVYWYQQSLDQGLQFLIQYYNGEERAKGNILERFSAQQFPDLHSELNLSSLELGDSALYFCASSVRPSGMYQETQYFGPGTRLLVL.

This clonotype came up many times. This rearrangement joins TRBV27 to TRBJ1-2, with unresolved D. CDR3 length equals 13 residues. The germline gives CDR1 MNHEY, CDR2 SMNVEV (reference sequence). V was clipped by 2 bases and J by 6 bases, with 10 bases between them. Here the CDR3 DNA reads TGTGCCAGCAGTTTAAGCGCCTCCGATGGCTACACCTTC. Translating gives CASSLSASDGYTF.

This clonotype was observed at least ten times. The CDR3 nucleotides read TGTGCCAGCAGCTTAGCAGGGTTTGTGATGTCGGGGGCCAACGTCCTGACTTTC. Translated: CASSLAGFVMSGANVLTF. The chain employs TRBV7-9 and TRBJ2-6; D remains ambiguous. Trimming removed 0 bases from V and 4 bases from J, with 16 bases in between. CDR3 length equals 18 residues. CDR1 and CDR2 from the germline V gene are SEHNR and FQNEAQ (reference sequence).

This clonotype was detected many times. The chain joins TRBV3-1 to TRBJ2-2; 8 bases are shared with TRBD1. Germline V CDR1 and CDR2: LGHDT, YNNKEL (reference sequence). The CDR3 is 13 residues long. Trimming at V came to 6 bases and at J to 6 bases, leaving 3 bases not matched to a gene. CDR3 DNA sequence: TGTGCCAGCAGAGGGACAGGCCCCGGGGAGCTGTTTTTT. Amino acids: CASRGTGPGELFF.

This clonotype has at least ten counts. The chain links TRBV28 to TRBJ2-5; D unclear. Trimming pared 7 bases from V and 3 bases from J, leaving 12 bases between. CDR3 length: 13 residues. The germline V gene has CDR1 MDHEN and CDR2 SYDVKM. CDR3 in amino acids: CASNPSHEETQYF. The CDR3 DNA reads TGTGCCAGCAACCCGTCTCACGAAGAGACCCAGTACTTC.

This clonotype has a count of ten or more. V and J are TRBV7-2 and TRBJ2-7; D may correspond to TRBD1 or TRBD2 (6 bases each). CDR1 and CDR2 (germline): SGHTA, FQGNSA. The CDR3 is 14 residues long. V was trimmed by 8 bases and J by 0 bases, leaving 14 bases between them. DNA for the CDR3: TGTGCCAGCGCGGAGGGGGGTTTCTCCTACGAGCAGTACTTC. This encodes CASAEGGFSYEQYF.

Details on this clonotype: One base away lies a much larger clone, so this may be a sequencing read error. The chain employs TRBV11-1 and TRBJ2-5; no firm D call. The germline gives CDR1 SGHAT, CDR2 FQDESV (reference sequence). V lost 5 bases and J 5 bases, leaving 12 bases between the germline ends. This CDR3 is 13 amino acids long. Written as DNA, the CDR3 is TGTGCCAGCAGCCCCCCCATACTGGAGACCCAGTACTTC. It encodes CASSPPILETQYF.

This clonotype appeared many times. This chain joins TRBV12-5 and TRBJ2-7, with D hard to call. Between the trimmed V and J ends, which lost 5 bases and 6 bases, there was a span of 14 bases. This CDR3 is built from 13 residues. Germline CDR1 and CDR2: LGHNT and FRNRAP. Here the CDR3 reads CASGQWALGEQYF. In DNA, the CDR3 is TGTGCTAGTGGTCAGTGGGCCTTGGGCGAGCAGTACTTC.

V gene TRBV4-1 combines with J gene TRBJ1-3; D is unclear. The CDR3 covers 15 residues. The germline V gene encodes CDR1 MGHRA and CDR2 YSYEKL. Trimming stripped 3 bases from V and 0 bases from J, with 9 bases between. CDR3 amino acids: CASSQTGLSGNTIYF. The CDR3 DNA reads as TGCGCCAGCAGCCAGACCGGGCTCTCTGGAAACACCATATATTTT.

This clonotype was counted ten times or more. The J gene is TRBJ2-1, the V gene TRBV11-2; D perhaps matches TRBD1 (5 bases). The CDR3 is 12 residues long. V gave up 3 bases and J gave up 9 bases, with 9 bases separating them. Per germline, CDR1 SGHAT and CDR2 FQNNGV. The CDR3 region has the DNA TGTGCCAGCAGCTTGGGGCTGGGTGAGCAGTTCTTC. Translation: CASSLGLGEQFF.

This clonotype was detected ten times or more. The J gene is TRBJ2-2, the V gene TRBV24-1; D possibly uses TRBD1 or TRBD2 (6 bases each). Trimming removed 3 bases from V and 4 bases from J, with 17 bases in between. Germline lookup yields CDR1 KGHDR and CDR2 SFDVKD. CDR3 length: 17 amino acids. CDR3 nucleotide sequence: TGTGCCACCAGTGATCCCCAGGTACGGGGGCCCACCGGGGAGCTGTTTTTT. Protein: CATSDPQVRGPTGELFF.

This chain connects TRBV19 to TRBJ2-1; D is perhaps TRBD1 (6 bases). From germline, CDR1 is LNHDA and CDR2 SQIVND (reference sequence). V was pared by 2 bases and J by 7 bases, with 12 bases between. This CDR3 has 14 amino acids. The CDR3 DNA is TGTGCCAGTAGTATATACAGGGCTATGAATGAGCAGTTCTTC. Amino acids: CASSIYRAMNEQFF.

This clonotype came up many times. The chain links TRBV6-5 to TRBJ2-1; tentative D call: TRBD2 (6 bases). The V and J ends lost 1 base and 4 bases respectively, with 20 bases between them. Germline CDR1 is MNHEY and CDR2 is SVGAGI. CDR3 length: 18 amino acids. CDR3: CASSYFFSIGEEYNEQFF. The CDR3 nucleotides are TGTGCCAGCAGTTACTTTTTTTCTATCGGGGAGGAATACAATGAGCAGTTCTTC.

This clonotype was recorded many times. CDR3 sequence (DNA): TGCGCCAGCACGCTAAGCGGGACCACCGGGGAGCTGTTTTTT. Amino acid sequence: CASTLSGTTGELFF. V is TRBV5-1 and J is TRBJ2-2, with 7 nucleotides matching TRBD2. J gave up 4 bases and V 6 bases, and 6 bases lay outside the gene matches. This CDR3 is built from 14 residues. The germline gives CDR1 SGHRS, CDR2 YFSETQ.

There are many counts of this clonotype. J is TRBJ1-1 and V is TRBV5-1; 7 nucleotides line up with TRBD1. V trimming: 4 bases; J trimming: 4 bases; junction bases outside the gene matches: 13. Germline V gene sequence: CDR1 SGHRS, CDR2 YFSETQ. This CDR3 spans 16 amino acids. For the CDR3, the DNA is TGCGCCAGCAGCAGGGACAGTGCTCTACCAACCACTGAAGCTTTCTTT. Translating it yields CASSRDSALPTTEAFF.

This clonotype has a count of ten or more. The chain has TRBV6-1 and TRBJ2-1; TRBD1 agrees at 10 bases. V shed 3 bases, J shed 7 bases, and the junction held 6 bases outside the gene matches. CDR1 and CDR2 (germline): MNHNS, SASEGT. The CDR3 has 15 residues. This chain's CDR3 is CASSDWTGGLNEQFF. The CDR3 DNA is TGTGCCAGCAGTGATTGGACAGGGGGTTTGAATGAGCAGTTCTTC.

Ten or more counts support this clonotype. This sequence joins TRBV27 and TRBJ1-5; 8 nucleotides match TRBD1. Per germline, CDR1 MNHEY and CDR2 SMNVEV (reference sequence). The CDR3 extends over 15 amino acids. After removal of 5 bases from V and 6 bases from J, the junction contained 9 bases not matched to a gene. In DNA form, the CDR3 reads TGTGCCAGCAGTCCGACAGGGGTGTTTGTTCAGCCCCAGCATTTT. This codes for CASSPTGVFVQPQHF.

V and J are TRBV24-1 and TRBJ2-3, with D maybe TRBD2 (6 bases). Germline CDR1 KGHDR, CDR2 SFDVKD. CDR3 length: 16 residues. Trimming took off 1 base at V and 1 base at J, with 11 bases between the two ends. As DNA, the CDR3 is TGTGCCACCAGTGATTTTAGCGCTAGCGGCACAGATACGCAGTATTTT. This codes for CATSDFSASGTDTQYF.